This TCR beta chain was observed in a study of T-cell memory formation after mild COVID-19. Study observations and caveats: Clones contracting across day 15 to 85 had a balanced CD4/CD8 profile; later expanding clones leaned CD4+.

As regards this clonotype: Its specificity is not known.

TCRdb re-called the 5' RACE reads through MiXCR, storing one row per CDR3 protein. The table shows more than 250,000 distinct CDR3 sequences, with roughly 15% occurring only once. The CDR3 contains 14 residues. The V and J ends lost 3 bases and 4 bases respectively, with 7 bases between them. The germline V gene has CDR1 ENHRY and CDR2 SYGVKD. Sequenced sample: PBMCs or a T cell subset sorted from them (not recorded which). This TCR was sampled from a man in his late teens or twenties who had mild COVID-19 (a few samples of this study predate the infection). Cell type and time point are not known. The rearrangement uses TRBV10-3 and TRBJ2-6, with a tentative D call TRBD1 (5 bases). The CDR3 coding sequence is TGTGCCATCAGTGATGACAGCGGGGCCAACGTCCTGACTTTC. It is translated as CAISDDSGANVLTF.